Following are 28 T cell receptor beta chains from one sample sequenced in a study of CD4+ T cells in melanoma. Profiling relied on immunoSEQ multiplex PCR, and the TCRdb table lists in-frame clones only, not all of them. The sample includes about 140,000 clones, 85% to 95% seen only once; the top ten take approximately 1.4%. These receptor sequences come from a human donor with melanoma.

The V and J genes are TRBV5-1 and TRBJ2-7, with 9 bases identical to TRBD1. J was trimmed by 4 bases and V by 4 bases; bases with no gene match: 6. Germline V gene lookup returns CDR1 SGHRS and CDR2 YFSETQ. The CDR3 loop spans 14 amino acids. DNA of the CDR3: TGCGCCAGCAGCCGAAATGGACAGGGGTACGAGCAGTACTTC. This sequence encodes CASSRNGQGYEQYF.

This chain joins TRBV19 and TRBJ2-1; a possible D gene is TRBD2 (6 bases). Germline V lookup: CDR1 LNHDA, CDR2 SQIVND (reference sequence). V lost 5 bases and J 2 bases, leaving 16 bases between the germline ends. This CDR3 has 16 amino acids. The CDR3 bases are TGTGCCAGTAGTCTCACCGGGACTGCCACCTACAATGAGCAGTTCTTC. It is translated as CASSLTGTATYNEQFF.

The chain uses TRBV5-1 and TRBJ2-4; D tentatively reads TRBD1 or TRBD2 (6 bases each). Deletions cut 2 bases from V and 7 bases from J, with 19 bases between. Germline V gene data show CDR1 as SGHRS and CDR2 as YFSETQ. The CDR3 has 16 amino acids. Here the CDR3 reads CASSLTPGQRGNIQYF. CDR3 bases: TGCGCCAGCAGCTTAACACCGGGACAACGGGGGAACATTCAGTACTTC.

The rearrangement joins TRBV29-1 to TRBJ1-2; D gene uncertain. Germline CDR1 and CDR2: SQVTM and ANQGSEA. CDR3 size: 12 residues. Trimming took off 3 bases at V and 6 bases at J, with 11 bases between the two ends. The CDR3 nucleotides are TGCAGCGTTGATTTTGAGGCGGATGGCTACACCTTC. This codes for CSVDFEADGYTF. The whole variable domain, remainder taken from reference TRBV29-1 and TRBJ1-2, is SAVISQKPSRDICQRGTSLTIQCQVDSQVTMMFWYRQQPGQSLTLIATANQGSEATYESGFVIDKFPISRPNLTFSTLTVSNMSPEDSSIYLCSVDFEADGYTFGSGTRLTVV.

The V and J genes are TRBV29-1 and TRBJ2-3, with TRBD2 matching over 7 bases. The CDR3 loop spans 14 amino acids. Trimming cost V 5 bases and J 3 bases; bases outside gene matches: 8. Germline V gives CDR1 SQVTM, CDR2 ANQGSEA. CDR3 sequence reads: CSVSGGLVTDTQYF. The CDR3 DNA reads TGCAGCGTTTCCGGGGGGTTGGTGACAGATACGCAGTATTTT.

The chain's CDR3 is CASRQGPGRETQYF. The CDR3 coding sequence is TGTGCCAGCAGACAAGGGCCGGGTAGGGAGACCCAGTACTTC. The chain links TRBV2 to TRBJ2-5; D unresolved. Between the trimmed V and J ends, which lost 6 bases and 5 bases, there was a span of 16 bases. The CDR3 has 14 amino acids. The germline CDR1 and CDR2 sequences are SNHLY and FYNNEI.

The chain has TRBV6-5 and TRBJ1-1; D call uncertain. Germline lookup yields CDR1 MNHEY and CDR2 SVGAGI. CDR3 length equals 14 residues. Trimming pared 7 bases from V and 2 bases from J, leaving 14 bases between. CDR3 region: CASTPGRSNTEAFF. CDR3 nucleotides: TGTGCCAGCACCCCGGGGAGAAGCAACACTGAAGCTTTCTTT.

V gene TRBV18 combines with J gene TRBJ1-1; 7 positions match TRBD1. Germline loops: CDR1 KGHSH, CDR2 LQKENI. Trimming took 5 bases from V and 3 from J; bases not matched to a gene: 6. There are 14 residues in the CDR3. This chain's CDR3 is CASSSTGVDTEAFF. The CDR3, as DNA: TGTGCCAGCTCATCTACAGGGGTGGACACTGAAGCTTTCTTT.

The V call is TRBV19, the J call TRBJ1-3, with D possibly TRBD1 on 6 matching bases. This CDR3 spans 16 amino acids. Germline assignment: CDR1 LNHDA and CDR2 SQIVND (reference sequence). Deletions cut 5 bases from V and 6 bases from J, with 20 bases between. CDR3 nucleotide sequence: TGTGCCAGTAGTGTCTCCTCCATCGGGACAACAAACACCATATATTTT. Its protein is CASSVSSIGTTNTIYF.

V usage is TRBV4-2 and J usage is TRBJ2-7; 11 bases are a match to TRBD2. The trim removed 3 bases at V and 2 bases at J, leaving 6 bases unmatched. CDR3 length: 16 amino acids. From germline, CDR1 is LGHNA and CDR2 YNFKEQ. In DNA form, the CDR3 reads TGTGCCAGCAGCCAGGGACTAGCGGACTCCACCTACGAGCAGTACTTC. Amino acid sequence: CASSQGLADSTYEQYF.

The rearrangement links TRBV7-9 to TRBJ1-1; D remains unclear. From germline, CDR1 is SEHNR and CDR2 FQNEAQ (reference sequence). The CDR3 covers 15 residues. V lost 4 bases to trimming and J lost 1 base, with 13 bases between them. CDR3 DNA sequence: TGTGCCAGCAGCTCAAGAATACTCCCGAACACTGAAGCTTTCTTT. This gives the protein CASSSRILPNTEAFF. Looking up the rest from reference TRBV7-9 and TRBJ1-1 gives the full variable domain: DTGVSQNPRHKITKRGQNVTFRCDPISEHNRLYWYRQTLGQGPEFLTYFQNEAQLEKSRLLSDRFSAERPKGSFSTLEIQRTEQGDSAMYLCASSSRILPNTEAFFGQGTRLTVV.

The CDR3 is CASSQNPGLREETQYF. The CDR3 coding sequence is TGTGCCAGCAGCCAAAACCCGGGACTTCGTGAAGAGACCCAGTACTTC. The V gene is TRBV4-2, the J gene TRBJ2-5; tentatively, D is TRBD2 (6 bases). Trimming removed 2 bases at V and 3 bases at J, with 16 bases between. The CDR3 runs to 16 residues. The germline V gene encodes CDR1 LGHNA and CDR2 YNFKEQ.

V is TRBV11-2 and J is TRBJ1-6, with 7 bases identical to TRBD1. CDR3 size: 18 residues. The germline V gene encodes CDR1 SGHAT and CDR2 FQNNGV. J was trimmed by 9 bases and V by 6 bases; bases with no gene match: 20. The CDR3: CASSLQLGAGGIGSPLHF. CDR3 coding DNA: TGTGCCAGCAGTCTACAACTGGGGGCAGGGGGGATCGGTTCACCCCTCCACTTT.

The chain uses TRBV5-5 and TRBJ1-1; no firm D call. Germline-derived CDR1 and CDR2 are SGHKS and YYEKEE (reference sequence). The V gene lost 3 bases and the J gene lost 1 base, with 13 bases spanning the gap. CDR3 size: 15 residues. In DNA, the CDR3 is TGTGCCAGCAGCTATTCCCGGGATAAGAACACTGAAGCTTTCTTT. It codes for CASSYSRDKNTEAFF.

V gene TRBV5-5 combines with J gene TRBJ2-7; 7 bases agree with TRBD2. Trimming at V came to 5 bases and at J to 2 bases, leaving 13 bases not matched to a gene. The CDR3 spans 16 residues. CDR1 SGHKS and CDR2 YYEKEE come from the germline V gene (reference sequence). The CDR3 sequence: CASRLGPRGETYEQYF. The CDR3 region has the DNA TGTGCCAGCAGACTGGGACCACGGGGGGAAACCTACGAGCAGTACTTC. The whole variable domain, filled in from reference TRBV5-5 and TRBJ2-7, reads DAGVTQSPTHLIKTRGQQVTLRCSPISGHKSVSWYQQVLGQGPQFIFQYYEKEERGRGNFPDRFSARQFPNYSSELNVNALLLGDSALYLCASRLGPRGETYEQYFGPGTRLTVT.

This clone was detected only a few times. This chain uses TRBV10-2 with TRBJ2-7; a possible D gene is TRBD2 (5 bases). The ends were cut back, 6 bases at V and 0 bases at J, with 15 bases in the middle. Germline V gene lookup returns CDR1 WSHSY and CDR2 SAAADI. This CDR3 spans 15 amino acids. CDR3 nucleotides: TGCGCCAGCAGGGAGGCACTAAGTAGCTCCTACGAGCAGTACTTC. This encodes CASREALSSSYEQYF.

The rearrangement uses TRBV7-3 and TRBJ2-2; tentative D call: TRBD2 (5 bases). Between the trimmed V and J ends, which lost 5 bases and 7 bases, there was a span of 5 bases. CDR1 is SGHTA and CDR2 is FQGTGA in the germline V gene. This CDR3 contains 11 residues. CDR3 loop: CASSRGGELFF. CDR3 sequence (DNA): TGTGCCAGCAGCCGGGGCGGGGAGCTGTTTTTT.

This clone was seen only once. The chain joins TRBV25-1 to TRBJ1-1, with D possibly TRBD1 on 5 matching bases. In germline, CDR1 is MGHDK, CDR2 SYGVNS. Trimming pared 2 bases from V and 1 base from J, leaving 8 bases between. This CDR3 has 14 amino acids. The CDR3 spells CASSEGGWNTEAFF. The CDR3 DNA sequence: TGTGCCAGCAGTGAAGGGGGTTGGAACACTGAAGCTTTCTTT.

A few counts support this clone. CDR3 bases: TGTGCCAGCAGCCAAGCCCGGAGGAAGGGTGAAGCTTTCTTT. Protein: CASSQARRKGEAFF. The gene calls are TRBV4-2 and TRBJ1-1; D is ambiguous. Germline V gene sequence: CDR1 LGHNA, CDR2 YNFKEQ. V was shortened by 1 base and J by 7 bases, with 13 bases between the two germline ends. CDR3 length: 14 amino acids.

This chain joins TRBV5-8 and TRBJ2-2; weak D call: TRBD1 (5 bases). The V gene lost 2 bases and the J gene lost 4 bases, with 12 bases spanning the gap. This CDR3 comprises 15 residues. The germline CDR1 and CDR2 sequences are SGHTS and YDEGEE. CDR3 nucleotide sequence: TGTGCCAGCAGCTTCCCAGGGTTCGCCACCGGGGAGCTGTTTTTT. Its protein product is CASSFPGFATGELFF.

In this sample, this clone turned up once. The V and J genes are TRBV27 and TRBJ2-7; possible D gene TRBD2, 6 bases. CDR1 is MNHEY and CDR2 is SMNVEV in the germline V gene (reference sequence). There are 16 residues in the CDR3. With 7 bases removed from V and 4 bases from J, the gap between germline ends came to 23 bases. CDR3 in amino acids: CASIIRALGDWYEQYF. In nucleotides, the CDR3 is TGTGCCAGCATAATTAGGGCGTTAGGGGACTGGTACGAGCAGTACTTC.

The chain uses TRBV19 and TRBJ1-6; D remains ambiguous. Germline lookup yields CDR1 LNHDA and CDR2 SQIVND (reference sequence). The CDR3 runs 15 residues. Trimming removed 3 bases from V and 7 bases from J, with 13 bases in between. CDR3 nucleotides: TGTGCCAGTAGTATCCCTAGCAGGAGGAATTCACCCCTCCACTTT. It encodes CASSIPSRRNSPLHF.

V gene TRBV7-6 combines with J gene TRBJ2-5, with D tentatively TRBD2 (7 bases). The germline CDR1 and CDR2 sequences are SGHVS and FNYEAQ. This CDR3 spans 15 amino acids. Trimming left V 2 bases short and J 2 bases short, with 12 bases between. CDR3 sequence: CASSLFGGQQETQYF. CDR3 in DNA: TGTGCCAGCAGCTTATTCGGGGGGCAGCAAGAGACCCAGTACTTC.

The genes are TRBV19 and TRBJ2-1, with a possible D match to TRBD2 (5 bases). V lost 6 bases, J lost 12 bases, and 12 bases lay in between. The CDR3 is 11 amino acids. Germline V gene lookup returns CDR1 LNHDA and CDR2 SQIVND (reference sequence). The DNA for the CDR3 is TGTGCCAGTAGCGACGGACGGGGGCAGTTCTTC. It translates to CASSDGRGQFF.

The V gene is TRBV25-1, the J gene TRBJ2-1, with a weak D call TRBD1 (5 bases). CDR1 is MGHDK, CDR2 SYGVNS, per germline. Trimming shortened V by 2 bases and J by 8 bases, and 13 bases separated the two germline ends. The CDR3 sequence is 14 residues long. CDR3 protein: CASSEQGLGDEQFF. CDR3 DNA: TGTGCCAGCAGTGAACAGGGCCTTGGTGATGAGCAGTTCTTC. The full variable domain, completed using reference TRBV25-1 and TRBJ2-1, is EADIYQTPRYLVIGTGKKITLECSQTMGHDKMYWYQQDPGMELHLIHYSYGVNSTEKGDLSSESTVSRIRTEHFPLTLESARPSHTSQYLCASSEQGLGDEQFFGPGTRLTVL.

The rearrangement links TRBV7-9 to TRBJ1-1, with unresolved D. CDR3 length: 14 amino acids. From germline, CDR1 is SEHNR and CDR2 FQNEAQ (reference sequence). V was pared by 4 bases and J by 3 bases, with 12 bases between. The CDR3 DNA sequence: TGTGCCAGCAGCTCGCGGGAGGCGGACACTGAAGCTTTCTTT. Translating gives CASSSREADTEAFF.

V usage is TRBV11-2 and J usage is TRBJ2-3; no clear D. V was cut by 6 bases and J by 2 bases, with 6 bases left in between. The germline V gene has CDR1 SGHAT and CDR2 FQNNGV. The length of the CDR3 is 12 residues. CDR3: CASRRITDTQYF. Here the CDR3 DNA reads TGTGCCAGCAGGAGAATCACAGATACGCAGTATTTT. Drawing the rest from reference TRBV11-2 and TRBJ2-3, the complete variable domain is EAGVAQSPRYKIIEKRQSVAFWCNPISGHATLYWYQQILGQGPKLLIQFQNNGVVDDSQLPKDRFSAERLKGVDSTLKIQPAKLEDSAVYLCASRRITDTQYFGPGTRLTVL.

The chain is built from TRBV10-1 and TRBJ2-3; D ambiguous. Trimming shortened V by 1 base and J by 1 base, and 15 bases separated the two germline ends. From germline, CDR1 is WNHNN and CDR2 SYGVQD (reference sequence). This CDR3 has 17 residues. The CDR3 loop reads CASSEFERVYGTDTQYF. The CDR3 DNA is TGCGCCAGCAGTGAGTTCGAGAGAGTTTACGGCACAGATACGCAGTATTTT.